Sequencing of this T cell receptor beta chain was carried out in a study of liver allograft versus peripheral blood T cells (dated by TCRdb to about 2020). At the level of the whole study: T cell receptor repertoires present within transplanted livers were compared with repertoires in the peripheral blood of liver transplant recipients. Overall study outcomes, separate from this receptor: T cell receptor repertoires inside liver allografts were reported to differ from those detected in peripheral blood.

Sequencer: Illumina MiSeq. In-frame beta chains were kept once TCRdb had trimmed the public reads at Q25 with fastp and called clones with MiXCR. Rows with a matching CDR3 protein are joined into one entry that keeps the most common DNA and genes. Here the sample has some 10,000 distinct CDR3 sequences; 15% to 20% occur a single time. The ten biggest clones cover 1.7% of the sample. Many counts were recorded for this clonotype. There is no known antigen for this receptor. Base quality data are lacking; no much larger clone is found one base away. V is trimmed back by 0 bases and J by 6 bases, and the junction contains 5 bases that no gene match accounts for. For CDR1 and CDR2, the germline V gene lists SGDLS and YYNGEE. The CDR3, cysteine through phenylalanine, is 15 amino acids long. This entry keeps only the CDR3 DNA: 45 bases, framed from base 1.

This TCR came from a human patient who had a liver transplant. Following a transplant, a fraction of the T cells may be traceable to the graft donor. The V gene is TRBV9 and the J gene is TRBJ2-2, with 7 middle bases fitting TRBD2. For the CDR3, the sequence is CASSVGGGRAGELFF. The nucleotides read TGTGCCAGCAGCGTAGGAGGAGGGAGGGCCGGGGAGCTGTTTTTT.